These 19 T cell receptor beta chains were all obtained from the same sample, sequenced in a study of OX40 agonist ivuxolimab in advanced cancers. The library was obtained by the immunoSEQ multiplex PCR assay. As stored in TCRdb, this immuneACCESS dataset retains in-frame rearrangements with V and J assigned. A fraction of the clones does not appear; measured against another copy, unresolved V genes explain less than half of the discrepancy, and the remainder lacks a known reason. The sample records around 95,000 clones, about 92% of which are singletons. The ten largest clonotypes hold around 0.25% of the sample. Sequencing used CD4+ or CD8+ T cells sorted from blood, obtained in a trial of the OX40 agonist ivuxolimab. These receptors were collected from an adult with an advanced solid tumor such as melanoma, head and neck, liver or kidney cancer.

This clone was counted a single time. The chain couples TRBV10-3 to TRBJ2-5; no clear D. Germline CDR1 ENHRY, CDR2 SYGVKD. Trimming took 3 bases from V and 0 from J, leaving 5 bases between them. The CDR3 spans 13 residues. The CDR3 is CAISDGDQETQYF. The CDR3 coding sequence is TGTGCCATCAGTGATGGGGACCAAGAGACCCAGTACTTC.

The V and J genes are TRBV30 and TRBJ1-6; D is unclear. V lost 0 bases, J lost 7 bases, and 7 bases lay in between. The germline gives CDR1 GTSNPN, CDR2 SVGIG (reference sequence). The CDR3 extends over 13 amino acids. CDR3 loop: CAWSVIDNSPLHF. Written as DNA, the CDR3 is TGTGCCTGGAGTGTTATAGACAATTCACCCCTCCACTTT. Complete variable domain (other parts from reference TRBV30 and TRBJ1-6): SQTIHQWPATLVQPVGSPLSLECTVEGTSNPNLYWYRQAAGRGLQLLFYSVGIGQISSEVPQNLSASRPQDRQFILSSKKLLLSDSGFYLCAWSVIDNSPLHFGNGTRLTVT.

The CDR3: CAWSMGGGLNQPQHF. DNA for the CDR3: TGTGCCTGGAGTATGGGAGGGGGCTTAAATCAGCCCCAGCATTTT. This chain uses TRBV30 with TRBJ1-5; 7 bases align to TRBD1. Trimming at V came to 2 bases and at J to 4 bases, leaving 8 bases not matched to a gene. Germline CDR1 GTSNPN, CDR2 SVGIG (reference sequence). The CDR3 contains 15 residues.

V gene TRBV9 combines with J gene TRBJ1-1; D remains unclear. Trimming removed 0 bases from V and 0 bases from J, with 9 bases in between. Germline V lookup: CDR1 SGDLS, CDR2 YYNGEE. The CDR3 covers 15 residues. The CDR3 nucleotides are TGTGCCAGCAGCGTAGCCCCTTCCCTGAACACTGAAGCTTTCTTT. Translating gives CASSVAPSLNTEAFF. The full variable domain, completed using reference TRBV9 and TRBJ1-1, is DSGVTQTPKHLITATGQRVTLRCSPRSGDLSVYWYQQSLDQGLQFLIQYYNGEERAKGNILERFSAQQFPDLHSELNLSSLELGDSALYFCASSVAPSLNTEAFFGQGTRLTVV.

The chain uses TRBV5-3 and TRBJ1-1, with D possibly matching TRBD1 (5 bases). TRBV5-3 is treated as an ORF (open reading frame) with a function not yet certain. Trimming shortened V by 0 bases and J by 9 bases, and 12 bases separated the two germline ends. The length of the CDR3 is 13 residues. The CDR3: CARSLAQGAQAFF. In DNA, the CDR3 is TGTGCCAGAAGCTTGGCCCAGGGCGCCCAAGCTTTCTTT.

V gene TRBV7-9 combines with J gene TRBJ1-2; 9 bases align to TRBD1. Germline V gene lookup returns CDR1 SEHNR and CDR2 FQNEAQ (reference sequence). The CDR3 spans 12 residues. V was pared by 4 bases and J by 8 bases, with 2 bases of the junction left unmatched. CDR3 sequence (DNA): TGTGCCAGCAGCTCCGGACAGGGGGGCTACACCTTC. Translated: CASSSGQGGYTF.

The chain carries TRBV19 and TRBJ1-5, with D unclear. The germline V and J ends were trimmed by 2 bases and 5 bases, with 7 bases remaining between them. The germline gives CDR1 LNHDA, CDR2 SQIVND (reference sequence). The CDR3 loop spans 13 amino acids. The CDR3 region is CASSILADQPQHF. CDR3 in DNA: TGTGCCAGTAGTATATTGGCGGATCAGCCCCAGCATTTT.

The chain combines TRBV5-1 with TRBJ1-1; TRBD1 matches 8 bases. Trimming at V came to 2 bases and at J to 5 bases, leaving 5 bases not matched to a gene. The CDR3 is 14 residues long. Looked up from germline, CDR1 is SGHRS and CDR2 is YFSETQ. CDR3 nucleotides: TGCGCCAGCAGCTTCGGACAGGGTCGTACTGAAGCTTTCTTT. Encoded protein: CASSFGQGRTEAFF. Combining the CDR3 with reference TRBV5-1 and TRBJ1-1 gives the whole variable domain KAGVTQTPRYLIKTRGQQVTLSCSPISGHRSVSWYQQTPGQGLQFLFEYFSETQRNKGNFPGRFSGRQFSNSRSEMNVSTLELGDSALYLCASSFGQGRTEAFFGQGTRLTVV.

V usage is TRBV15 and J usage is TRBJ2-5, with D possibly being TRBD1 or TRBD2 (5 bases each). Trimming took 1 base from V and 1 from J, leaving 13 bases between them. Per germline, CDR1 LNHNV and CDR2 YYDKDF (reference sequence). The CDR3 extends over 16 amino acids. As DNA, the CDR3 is TGTGCCACCAGCAGAGGGTTGATCGGGGCCCAAGAGACCCAGTACTTC. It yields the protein CATSRGLIGAQETQYF.

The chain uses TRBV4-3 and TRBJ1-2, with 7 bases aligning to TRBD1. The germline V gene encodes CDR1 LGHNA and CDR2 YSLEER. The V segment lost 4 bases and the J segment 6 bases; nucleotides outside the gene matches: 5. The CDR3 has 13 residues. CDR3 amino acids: CASSRQGRDGYTF. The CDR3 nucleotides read TGCGCCAGCAGCCGACAGGGAAGGGATGGCTACACCTTC.

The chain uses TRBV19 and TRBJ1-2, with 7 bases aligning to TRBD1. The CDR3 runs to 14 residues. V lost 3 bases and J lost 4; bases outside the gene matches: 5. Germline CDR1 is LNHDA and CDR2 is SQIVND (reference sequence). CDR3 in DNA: TGTGCCAGTAGTATCCAGGGGGTAAGCTATGGCTACACCTTC. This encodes CASSIQGVSYGYTF.

In nucleotides, the CDR3 is TGTGCCAGCAGACCCCGGGCGATTAACTATGGCTACACCTTC. It encodes CASRPRAINYGYTF. The chain couples TRBV6-1 to TRBJ1-2; D gene uncertain. The V end lost 6 bases, the J end lost 1 base, and 12 bases lay between the germline ends. Germline V gene lookup returns CDR1 MNHNS and CDR2 SASEGT. This CDR3 is built from 14 residues.

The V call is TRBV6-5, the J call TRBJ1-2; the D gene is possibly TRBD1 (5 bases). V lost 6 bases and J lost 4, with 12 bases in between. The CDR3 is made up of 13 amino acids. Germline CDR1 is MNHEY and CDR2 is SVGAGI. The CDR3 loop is CASSPDTAYGYTF. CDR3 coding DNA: TGTGCCAGCAGCCCGGACACAGCCTATGGCTACACCTTC.

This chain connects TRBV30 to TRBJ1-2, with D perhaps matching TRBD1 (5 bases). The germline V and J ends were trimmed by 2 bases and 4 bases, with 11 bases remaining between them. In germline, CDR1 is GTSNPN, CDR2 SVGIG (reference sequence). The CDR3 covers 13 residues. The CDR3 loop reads CAWSRGGGYGYTF. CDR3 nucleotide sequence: TGTGCCTGGAGTCGGGGCGGGGGCTATGGCTACACCTTC. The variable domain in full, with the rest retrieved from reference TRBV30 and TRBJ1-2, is SQTIHQWPATLVQPVGSPLSLECTVEGTSNPNLYWYRQAAGRGLQLLFYSVGIGQISSEVPQNLSASRPQDRQFILSSKKLLLSDSGFYLCAWSRGGGYGYTFGSGTRLTVV.

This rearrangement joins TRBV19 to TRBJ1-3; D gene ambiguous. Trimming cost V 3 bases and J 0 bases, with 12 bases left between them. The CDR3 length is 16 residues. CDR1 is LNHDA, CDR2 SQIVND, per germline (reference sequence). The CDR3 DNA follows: TGTGCCAGTAGTATCACTCCTCCGAGCTCTGGAAACACCATATATTTT. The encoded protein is CASSITPPSSGNTIYF.

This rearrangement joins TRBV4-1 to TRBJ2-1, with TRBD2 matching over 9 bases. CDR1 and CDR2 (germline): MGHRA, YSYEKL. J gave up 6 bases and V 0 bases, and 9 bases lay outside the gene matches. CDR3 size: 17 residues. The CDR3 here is CASSQDHGLAGTNEQFF. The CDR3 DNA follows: TGCGCCAGCAGCCAAGACCACGGGCTAGCGGGGACCAATGAGCAGTTCTTC.

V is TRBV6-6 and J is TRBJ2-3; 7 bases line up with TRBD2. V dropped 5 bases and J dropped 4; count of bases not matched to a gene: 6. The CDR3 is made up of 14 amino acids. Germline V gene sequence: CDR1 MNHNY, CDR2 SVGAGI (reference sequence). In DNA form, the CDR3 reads TGTGCCAGCAGTCCGGGACTATATGCAGATACGCAGTATTTT. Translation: CASSPGLYADTQYF.

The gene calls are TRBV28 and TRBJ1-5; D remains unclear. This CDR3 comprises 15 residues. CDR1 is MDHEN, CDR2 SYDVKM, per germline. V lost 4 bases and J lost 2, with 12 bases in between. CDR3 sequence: CASSSRGEGNQPQHF. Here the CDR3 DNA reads TGTGCCAGCAGTTCCCGGGGAGAGGGCAATCAGCCCCAGCATTTT.

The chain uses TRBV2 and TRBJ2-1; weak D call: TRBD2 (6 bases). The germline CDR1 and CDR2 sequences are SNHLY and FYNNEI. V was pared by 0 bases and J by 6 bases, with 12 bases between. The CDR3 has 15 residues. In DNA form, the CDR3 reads TGTGCCAGCAGTGAAGCGCCTCGGGGGTTCAATGAGCAGTTCTTC. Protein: CASSEAPRGFNEQFF.